This record concerns one T cell receptor beta chain sequence. Its specificity is unknown. Treatment reported: oral pan-JAK inhibitor, 5-10 mg twice daily. Alopecia areata patients had lesional scalp punch biopsies and peripheral blood taken from them. This sample was included in a study of CD8+ T cells in alopecia areata. Study outcomes and limitations: Tofacitinib significantly decreased scalp clonality and expanded CD8+ clones among top 100. Normal scalp had lower clonality than lesional scalp, with alopecia totalis/universalis lesions showing this most strongly. Scalp data also include sequences from resident alphabeta T cells of normal skin.

Extraction of RNA preceded its reverse transcription into cDNA, which served as the sequencing template. Profiling relied on immunoSEQ multiplex PCR, and the TCRdb table lists in-frame clones only, not all of them. Counted here are 110,000 or so clones, approximately 55% occurring once; the ten biggest clones make up 3% to 4%. The germline gives CDR1 MNHEY, CDR2 SMNVEV (reference sequence). The CDR3 contains 16 residues. Losses at the gene ends were 7 bases for V and 1 base for J; bases not matched to a gene: 7. The chain has TRBV27 and TRBJ1-5; 10 bases align to TRBD1. This TCR was sampled from a human donor with alopecia areata. The sample consisted of CD4+ T cells sorted from blood, taken at week 24, from a patient treated with tofacitinib. The DNA for the CDR3 is TGTGCCAGCAAAAGGACAGGGGGATTGAGCAATCAGCCCCAGCATTTT. It is translated as CASKRTGGLSNQPQHF.